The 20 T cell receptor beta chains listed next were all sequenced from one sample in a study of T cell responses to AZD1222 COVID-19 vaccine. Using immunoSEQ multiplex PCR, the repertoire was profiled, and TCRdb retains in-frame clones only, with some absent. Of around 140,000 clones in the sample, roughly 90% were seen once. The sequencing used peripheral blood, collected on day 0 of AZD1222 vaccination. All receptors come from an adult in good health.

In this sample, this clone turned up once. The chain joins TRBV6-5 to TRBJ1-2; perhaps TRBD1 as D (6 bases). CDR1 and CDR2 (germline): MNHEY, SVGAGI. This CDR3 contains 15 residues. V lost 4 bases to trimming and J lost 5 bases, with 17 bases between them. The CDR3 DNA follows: TGTGCCAGCAGTTCCGCCGGGGGGGCGGGGTATGGCTACACCTTC. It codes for CASSSAGGAGYGYTF.

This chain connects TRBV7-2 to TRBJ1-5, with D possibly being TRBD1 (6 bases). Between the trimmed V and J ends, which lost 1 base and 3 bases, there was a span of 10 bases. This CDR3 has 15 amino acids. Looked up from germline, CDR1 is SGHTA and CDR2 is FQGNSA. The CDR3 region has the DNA TGTGCCAGCAGCTTAGACACAGGGACCAATCAGCCCCAGCATTTT. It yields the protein CASSLDTGTNQPQHF.

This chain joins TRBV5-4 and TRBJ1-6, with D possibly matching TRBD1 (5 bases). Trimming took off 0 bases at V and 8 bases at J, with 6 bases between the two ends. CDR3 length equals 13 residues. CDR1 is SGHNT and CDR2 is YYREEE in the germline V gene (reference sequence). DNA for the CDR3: TGTGCCAGCAGCTTGGCAGGGTATTCACCCCTCCACTTT. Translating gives CASSLAGYSPLHF.

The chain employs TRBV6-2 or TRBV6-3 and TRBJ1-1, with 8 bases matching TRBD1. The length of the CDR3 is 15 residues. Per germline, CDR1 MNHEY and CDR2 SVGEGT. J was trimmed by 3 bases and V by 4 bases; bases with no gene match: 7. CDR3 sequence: CASSSRTGLDTEAFF. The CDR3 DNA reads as TGTGCCAGCAGTTCCCGGACAGGGTTAGACACTGAAGCTTTCTTT.

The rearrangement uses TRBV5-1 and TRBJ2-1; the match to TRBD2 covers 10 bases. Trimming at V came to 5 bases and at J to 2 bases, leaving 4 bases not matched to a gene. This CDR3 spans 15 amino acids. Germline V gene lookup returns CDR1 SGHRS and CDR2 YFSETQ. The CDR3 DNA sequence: TGCGCCAGCAGTTCCAGCGGGAGGGCCTACAATGAGCAGTTCTTC. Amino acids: CASSSSGRAYNEQFF.

DNA of the CDR3: TGTGCCTCCTCCCGACAGGGGGCGAACACTGAAGCTTTCTTT. Amino acid sequence: CASSRQGANTEAFF. The J gene is TRBJ1-1, the V gene TRBV30; 10 nucleotides align to TRBD1. Losses at the gene ends were 7 bases for V and 1 base for J; bases not matched to a gene: 6. The CDR3 is made up of 14 amino acids. Germline V gene lookup returns CDR1 GTSNPN and CDR2 SVGIG (reference sequence).

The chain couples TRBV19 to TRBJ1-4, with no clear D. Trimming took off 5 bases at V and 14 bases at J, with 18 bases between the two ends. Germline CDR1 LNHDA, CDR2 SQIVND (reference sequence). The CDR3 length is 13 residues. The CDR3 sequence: CASSPGRRVGLFF. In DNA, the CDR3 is TGTGCCAGTAGTCCAGGAAGAAGGGTAGGGCTGTTTTTT. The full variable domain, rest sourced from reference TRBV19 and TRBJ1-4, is DGGITQSPKYLFRKEGQNVTLSCEQNLNHDAMYWYRQDPGQGLRLIYYSQIVNDFQKGDIAEGYSVSREKKESFPLTVTSAQKNPTAFYLCASSPGRRVGLFFGSGTQLSVL.

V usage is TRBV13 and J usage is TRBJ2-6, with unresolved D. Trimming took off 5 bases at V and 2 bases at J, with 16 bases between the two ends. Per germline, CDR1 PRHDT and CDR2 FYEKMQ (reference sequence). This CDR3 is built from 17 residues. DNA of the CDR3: TGTGCCAGCAGCCTACCAAGTAGGGTGGCTGGGGCCAACGTCCTGACTTTC. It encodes CASSLPSRVAGANVLTF.

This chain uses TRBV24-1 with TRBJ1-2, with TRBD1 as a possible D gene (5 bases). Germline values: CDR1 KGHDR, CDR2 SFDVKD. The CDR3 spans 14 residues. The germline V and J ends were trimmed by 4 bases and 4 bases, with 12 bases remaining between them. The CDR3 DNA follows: TGTGCCACCAGTGACCGTGTAGGGGCCTATGGCTACACCTTC. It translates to CATSDRVGAYGYTF.

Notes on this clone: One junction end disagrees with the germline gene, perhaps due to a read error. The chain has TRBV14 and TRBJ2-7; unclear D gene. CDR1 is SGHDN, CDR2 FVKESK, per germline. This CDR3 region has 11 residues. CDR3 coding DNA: TGTGCCAGCAGCCAAGGGTACGGGCAGTACTTC. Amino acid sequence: CASSQGYGQYF.

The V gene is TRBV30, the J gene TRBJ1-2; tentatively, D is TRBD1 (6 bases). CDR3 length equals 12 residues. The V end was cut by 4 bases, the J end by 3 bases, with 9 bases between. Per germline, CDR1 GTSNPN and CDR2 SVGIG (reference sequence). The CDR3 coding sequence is TGTGCCTGGACGGGGGCTTACTATGGCTACACCTTC. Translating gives CAWTGAYYGYTF.

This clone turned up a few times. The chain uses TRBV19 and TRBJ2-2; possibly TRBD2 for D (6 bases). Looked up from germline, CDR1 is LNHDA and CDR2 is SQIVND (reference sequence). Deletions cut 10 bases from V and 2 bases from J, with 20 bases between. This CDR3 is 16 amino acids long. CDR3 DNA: TGTGCCACTGAGACACCGGGACTCCGAAACACCGGGGAGCTGTTTTTT. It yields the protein CATETPGLRNTGELFF.

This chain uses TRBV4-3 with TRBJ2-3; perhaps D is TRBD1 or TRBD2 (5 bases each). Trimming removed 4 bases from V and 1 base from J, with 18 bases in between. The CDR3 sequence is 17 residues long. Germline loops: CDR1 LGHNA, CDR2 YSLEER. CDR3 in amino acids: CASSRSGHVGGTDTQYF. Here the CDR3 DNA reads TGCGCCAGCAGCCGCTCAGGGCACGTGGGGGGCACAGATACGCAGTATTTT.

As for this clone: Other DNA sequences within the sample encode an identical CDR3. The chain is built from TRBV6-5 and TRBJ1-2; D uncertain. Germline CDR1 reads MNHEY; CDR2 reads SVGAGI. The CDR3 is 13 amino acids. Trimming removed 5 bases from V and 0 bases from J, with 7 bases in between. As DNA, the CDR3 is TGTGCCAGCAGTACCGGGACTAACTATGGCTACACCTTC. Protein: CASSTGTNYGYTF.

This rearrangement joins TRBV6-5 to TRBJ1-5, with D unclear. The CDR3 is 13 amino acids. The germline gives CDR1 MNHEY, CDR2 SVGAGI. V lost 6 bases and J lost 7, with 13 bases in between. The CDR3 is CASSPGPGQPQHF. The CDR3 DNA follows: TGTGCCAGCAGCCCCGGCCCGGGGCAGCCCCAGCATTTT.

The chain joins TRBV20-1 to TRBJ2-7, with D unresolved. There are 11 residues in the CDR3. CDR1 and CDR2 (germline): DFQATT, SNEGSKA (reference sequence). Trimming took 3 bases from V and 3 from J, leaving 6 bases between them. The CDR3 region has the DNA TGCAGTGCTAGCCGACACTACGAGCAGTACTTC. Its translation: CSASRHYEQYF.

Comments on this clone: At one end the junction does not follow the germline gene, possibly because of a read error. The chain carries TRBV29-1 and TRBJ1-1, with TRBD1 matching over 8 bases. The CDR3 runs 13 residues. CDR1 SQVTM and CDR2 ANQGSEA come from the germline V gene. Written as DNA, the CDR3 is TGCAGCGTTGGGGGACAGGTGAACTCTGAAGCTTTCTTT. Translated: CSVGGQVNSEAFF.

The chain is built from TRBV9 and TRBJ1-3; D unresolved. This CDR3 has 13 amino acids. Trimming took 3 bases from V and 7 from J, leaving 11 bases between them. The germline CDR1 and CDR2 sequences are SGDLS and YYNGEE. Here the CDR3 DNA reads TGTGCCAGCAGCGCCGTCGTTTCGAACACCATATATTTT. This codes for CASSAVVSNTIYF.

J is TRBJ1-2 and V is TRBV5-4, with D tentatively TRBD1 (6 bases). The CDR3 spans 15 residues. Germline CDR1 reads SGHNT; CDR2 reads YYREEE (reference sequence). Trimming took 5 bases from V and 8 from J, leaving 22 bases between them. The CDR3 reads CASRPPQGLNGGYTF. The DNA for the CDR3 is TGTGCCAGCAGACCTCCTCAGGGGCTCAACGGGGGCTACACCTTC.

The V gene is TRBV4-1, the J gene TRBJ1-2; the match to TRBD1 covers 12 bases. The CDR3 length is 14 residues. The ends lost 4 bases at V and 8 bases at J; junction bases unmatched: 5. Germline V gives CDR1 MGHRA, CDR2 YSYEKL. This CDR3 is CASSRGQGANGYTF. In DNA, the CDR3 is TGCGCCAGCAGCCGGGGACAGGGGGCGAACGGCTACACCTTC.